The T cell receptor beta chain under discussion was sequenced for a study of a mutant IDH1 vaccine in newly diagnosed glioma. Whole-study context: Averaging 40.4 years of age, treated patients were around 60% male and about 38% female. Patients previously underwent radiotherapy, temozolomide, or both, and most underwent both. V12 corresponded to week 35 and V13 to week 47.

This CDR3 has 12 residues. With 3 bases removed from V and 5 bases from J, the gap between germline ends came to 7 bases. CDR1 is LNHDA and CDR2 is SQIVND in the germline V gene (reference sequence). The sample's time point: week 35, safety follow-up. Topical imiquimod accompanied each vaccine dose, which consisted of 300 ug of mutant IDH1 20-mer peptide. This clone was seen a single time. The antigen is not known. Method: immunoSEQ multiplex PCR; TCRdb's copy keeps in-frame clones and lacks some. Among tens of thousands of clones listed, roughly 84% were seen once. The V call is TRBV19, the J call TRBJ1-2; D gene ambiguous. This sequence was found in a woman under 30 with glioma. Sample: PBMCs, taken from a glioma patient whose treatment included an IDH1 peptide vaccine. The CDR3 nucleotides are TGTGCCAGTAGTATGAGTCCGTATGGCTACACCTTC. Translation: CASSMSPYGYTF.